Listed below are T cell receptor beta chains from one sample, sequenced in a study of cytomegalovirus exposure and HLA in healthy donors. Profiling relied on immunoSEQ multiplex PCR, and the TCRdb table lists in-frame clones only, not all of them. Of approximately 210,000 clones in the sample, approximately 79% were seen once. Sequenced sample: PBMCs. Receptors were obtained from a girl aged 10 to 17 in good health and CMV-seropositive. Both conserved end residues are part of each CDR3. Fields, in order: CDR3 length, J gene, D gene, V gene, clone size, CDR3 DNA, CDR3 protein. The D gene is left open where the match is weak. Some rows have no size entry. The others give once, few or many, or a class for an expanded clone.

>15|TRBJ2-3|TRBD2|TRBV6-1|few
TGTGCCAGCAGACAGTCTAGCGGGGGCTCAGATACGCAGTATTTT
CASRQSSGGSDTQYF
>14|TRBJ2-5|TRBD2|TRBV11-3|.
TGTGCCAGCAGCTTTTTAGCGGGGCAAGAGACCCAGTACTTC
CASSFLAGQETQYF
>18|TRBJ2-1|TRBD2|TRBV18|.
TGTGCCAGCTCACCCCAGTGGAGCGAGACTAGCGGATACAATGAGCAGTTCTTC
CASSPQWSETSGYNEQFF
>13|TRBJ1-1|.|TRBV6-1|once
TGTGCCAGCACCAAAGACACGAACACTGAAGCTTTCTTT
CASTKDTNTEAFF
>15|TRBJ1-3|.|TRBV6-1|few
TGTGCCAGCAGTGCGGGACTGTCCTCTGGAAACACCATATATTTT
CASSAGLSSGNTIYF
>15|TRBJ2-5|TRBD2|TRBV5-1|.
TGCGCCAGCAGCTCACTAGCGGGGGCAGGGGAGACCCAGTACTTC
CASSSLAGAGETQYF
>15|TRBJ2-3|TRBD2|TRBV7-2|.
TGTGCCAGCAGCTTAGTAGGCGGGGGGACAGATACGCAGTATTTT
CASSLVGGGTDTQYF
>15|TRBJ2-7|TRBD2|TRBV7-6|.
TGTGCCAGCAGCCCCCGAGGGCGGGGGAGCTACGAGCAGTACTTC
CASSPRGRGSYEQYF
>12|TRBJ2-3|.|TRBV4-1|.
TGCGCCAGCAGCCGCCCAGCGGATACGCAGTATTTT
CASSRPADTQYF
>16|TRBJ2-7|TRBD2|TRBV14|.
TGTGCCAGCAGCCAAAGACTAGCGGGGGCCGCCTACGAGCAGTACTTC
CASSQRLAGAAYEQYF
>13|TRBJ1-6|.|TRBV7-6|.
TGTGCCAGCAGCTTAGATAACTATTCACCCCTCCACTTT
CASSLDNYSPLHF
>13|TRBJ1-5|.|TRBV5-5|.
TGTGCCAGCAGCTTGGATCCTAGACAGCCCCAGCATTTT
CASSLDPRQPQHF
>16|TRBJ1-1|TRBD1|TRBV4-1|.
TGCGCCAGCAGCCAATACACGGACAGGACGAACACTGAAGCTTTCTTT
CASSQYTDRTNTEAFF
>14|TRBJ1-2|.|TRBV9|.
TGTGCCAGCAGCGTAGAGGGGGGACTATATGGCTACACCTTC
CASSVEGGLYGYTF